The entry below describes one T cell receptor beta chain. The data derive from a study of blood T cell repertoires in COVID-19. Study overall: Nucleic acid was either cDNA or gDNA, and it came from T cells, B-cell-depleted T cells, or PBMCs.

Using immunoSEQ multiplex PCR, the repertoire was profiled, and TCRdb retains in-frame clones only, with some absent. This table holds tens of thousands of clones, 65% to 90% found once. Followed over time, Seattle patients had been enrolled while infection was active. The germline V and J ends were trimmed by 4 bases and 2 bases, with 8 bases remaining between them. Germline assignment: CDR1 MNHEY and CDR2 SMNVEV (reference sequence). The CDR3 is 13 residues long. This sequence joins TRBV27 and TRBJ1-2; D is ambiguous. The TCR originated in a man aged 50 to 60 with COVID-19, enrolled during active disease. Sequencing input: peripheral blood. The CDR3: CASSSSGNYGYTF. As DNA, the CDR3 is TGTGCCAGCAGTTCATCCGGGAACTATGGCTACACCTTC.